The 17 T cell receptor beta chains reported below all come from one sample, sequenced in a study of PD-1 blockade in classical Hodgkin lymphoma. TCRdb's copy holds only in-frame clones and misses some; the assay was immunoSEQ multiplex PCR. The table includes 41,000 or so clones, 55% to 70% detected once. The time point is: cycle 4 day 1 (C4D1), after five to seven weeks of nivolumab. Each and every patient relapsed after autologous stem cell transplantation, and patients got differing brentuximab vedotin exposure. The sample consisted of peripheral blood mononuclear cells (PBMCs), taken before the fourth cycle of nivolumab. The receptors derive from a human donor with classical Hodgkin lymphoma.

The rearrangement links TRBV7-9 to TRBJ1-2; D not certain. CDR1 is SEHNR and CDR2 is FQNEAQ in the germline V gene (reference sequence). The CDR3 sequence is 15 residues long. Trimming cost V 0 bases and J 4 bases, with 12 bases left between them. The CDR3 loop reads CASSLATTRGYGYTF. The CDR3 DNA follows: TGTGCCAGCAGCTTAGCTACCACCCGGGGCTATGGCTACACCTTC.

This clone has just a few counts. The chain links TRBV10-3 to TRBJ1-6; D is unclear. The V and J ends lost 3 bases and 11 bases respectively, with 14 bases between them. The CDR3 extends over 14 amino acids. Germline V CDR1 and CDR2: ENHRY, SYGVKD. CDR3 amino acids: CAISDEISGPPLHF. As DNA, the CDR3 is TGTGCCATCAGTGATGAGATAAGTGGTCCACCCCTCCACTTT.

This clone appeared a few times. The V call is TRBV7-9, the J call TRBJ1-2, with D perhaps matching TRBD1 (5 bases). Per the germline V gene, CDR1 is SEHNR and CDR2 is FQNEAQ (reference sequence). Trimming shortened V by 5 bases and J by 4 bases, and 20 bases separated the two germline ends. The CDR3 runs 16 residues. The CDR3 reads CASSPDLTGPGYGYTF. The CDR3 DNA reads TGTGCCAGCAGCCCAGACCTTACAGGTCCTGGCTATGGCTACACCTTC. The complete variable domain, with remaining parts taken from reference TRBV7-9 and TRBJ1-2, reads DTGVSQNPRHKITKRGQNVTFRCDPISEHNRLYWYRQTLGQGPEFLTYFQNEAQLEKSRLLSDRFSAERPKGSFSTLEIQRTEQGDSAMYLCASSPDLTGPGYGYTFGSGTRLTVV.

The CDR3 loop is CAISAARGAETQYF. As DNA, the CDR3 is TGTGCCATCAGTGCGGCCAGGGGCGCAGAGACCCAGTACTTC. The rearrangement links TRBV10-3 to TRBJ2-5; D is possibly TRBD1 (6 bases). The CDR3 sequence is 14 residues long. Germline CDR1 ENHRY, CDR2 SYGVKD. Between the trimmed V and J ends, which lost 4 bases and 4 bases, there was a span of 13 bases.

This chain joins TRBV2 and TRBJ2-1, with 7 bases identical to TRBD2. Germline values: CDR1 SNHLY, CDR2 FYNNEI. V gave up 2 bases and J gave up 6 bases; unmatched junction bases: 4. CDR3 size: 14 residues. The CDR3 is CASSESSGINEQFF. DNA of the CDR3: TGTGCCAGCAGTGAATCTAGCGGAATCAATGAGCAGTTCTTC. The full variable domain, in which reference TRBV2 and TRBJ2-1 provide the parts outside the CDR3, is EPEVTQTPSHQVTQMGQEVILRCVPISNHLYFYWYRQILGQKVEFLVSFYNNEISEKSEIFDDQFSVERPDGSNFTLKIRSTKLEDSAMYFCASSESSGINEQFFGPGTRLTVL.

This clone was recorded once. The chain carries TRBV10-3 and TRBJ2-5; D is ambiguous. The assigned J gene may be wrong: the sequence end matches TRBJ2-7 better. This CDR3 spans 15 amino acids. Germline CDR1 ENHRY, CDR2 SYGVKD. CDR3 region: CAISESLGNSYEQYF. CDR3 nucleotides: TGTGCCATCAGTGAGTCTTTGGGAAACTCCTACGAGCAGTACTTC.

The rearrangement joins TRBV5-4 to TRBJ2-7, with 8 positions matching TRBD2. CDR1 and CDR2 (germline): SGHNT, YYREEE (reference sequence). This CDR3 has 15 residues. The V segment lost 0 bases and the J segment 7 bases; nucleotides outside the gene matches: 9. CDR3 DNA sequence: TGTGCCAGCAGCTTGGGGCGGGGGGACAAGGGGGAGCAGTACTTC. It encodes CASSLGRGDKGEQYF.

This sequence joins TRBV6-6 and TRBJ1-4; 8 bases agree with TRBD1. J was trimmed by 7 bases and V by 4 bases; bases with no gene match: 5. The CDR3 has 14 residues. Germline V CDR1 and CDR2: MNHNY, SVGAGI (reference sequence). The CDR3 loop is CASSLDRDAEKLFF. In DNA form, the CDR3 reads TGTGCCAGCAGTTTGGACAGGGACGCTGAAAAACTGTTTTTT.

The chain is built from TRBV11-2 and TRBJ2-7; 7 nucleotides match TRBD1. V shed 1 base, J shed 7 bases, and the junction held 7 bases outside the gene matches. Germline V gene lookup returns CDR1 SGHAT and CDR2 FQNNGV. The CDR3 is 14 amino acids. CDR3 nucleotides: TGTGCCAGCAGCTTAGTTTCGACAGGGTTTGAGCAGTACTTC. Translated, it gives CASSLVSTGFEQYF.

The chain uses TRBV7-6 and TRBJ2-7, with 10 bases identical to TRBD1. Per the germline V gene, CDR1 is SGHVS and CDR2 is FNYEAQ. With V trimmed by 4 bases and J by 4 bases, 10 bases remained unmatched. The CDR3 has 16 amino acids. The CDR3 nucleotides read TGTGCCAGCAGCTCCCCGGACAGGGGGAGCGGGTACGAGCAGTACTTC. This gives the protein CASSSPDRGSGYEQYF.

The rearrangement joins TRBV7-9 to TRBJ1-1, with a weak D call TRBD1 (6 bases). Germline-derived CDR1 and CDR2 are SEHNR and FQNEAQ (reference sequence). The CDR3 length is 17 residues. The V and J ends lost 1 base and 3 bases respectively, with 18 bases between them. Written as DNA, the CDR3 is TGTGCCAGCAGCTTAGTAAGAGGGACACCCCGTGACACTGAAGCTTTCTTT. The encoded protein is CASSLVRGTPRDTEAFF.

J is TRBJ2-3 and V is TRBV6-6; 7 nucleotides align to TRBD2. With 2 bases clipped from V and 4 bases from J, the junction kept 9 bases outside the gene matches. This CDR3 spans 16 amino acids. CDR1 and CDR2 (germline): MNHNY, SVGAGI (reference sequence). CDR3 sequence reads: CASSYAPPGRADTQYF. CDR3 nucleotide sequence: TGTGCCAGCAGTTACGCGCCCCCGGGGAGGGCAGATACGCAGTATTTT.

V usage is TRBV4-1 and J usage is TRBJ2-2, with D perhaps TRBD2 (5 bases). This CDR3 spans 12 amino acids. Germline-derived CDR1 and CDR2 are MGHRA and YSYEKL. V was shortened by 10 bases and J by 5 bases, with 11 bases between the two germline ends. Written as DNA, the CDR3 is TGCGCCACCCTGTCGGGGACCGGGGAGCTGTTTTTT. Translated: CATLSGTGELFF.

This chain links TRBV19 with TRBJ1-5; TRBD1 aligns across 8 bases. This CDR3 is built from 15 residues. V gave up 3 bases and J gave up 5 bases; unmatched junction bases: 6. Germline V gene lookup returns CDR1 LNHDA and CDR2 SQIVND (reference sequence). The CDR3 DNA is TGTGCCAGTAGTATCGGACAGGGAAGGGATCAGCCCCAGCATTTT. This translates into CASSIGQGRDQPQHF.

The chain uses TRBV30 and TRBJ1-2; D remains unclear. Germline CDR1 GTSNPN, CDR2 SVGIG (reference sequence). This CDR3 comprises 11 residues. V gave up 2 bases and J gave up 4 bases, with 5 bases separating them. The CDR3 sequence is CAWSLPYGYTF. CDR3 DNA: TGTGCCTGGAGTCTTCCCTATGGCTACACCTTC.

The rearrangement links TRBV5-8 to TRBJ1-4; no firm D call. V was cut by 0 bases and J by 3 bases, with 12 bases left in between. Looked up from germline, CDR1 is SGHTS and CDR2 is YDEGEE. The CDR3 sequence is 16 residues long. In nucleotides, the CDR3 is TGTGCCAGCAGCTTGGTTAGTGAGGCGGCTAATGAAAAACTGTTTTTT. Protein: CASSLVSEAANEKLFF.

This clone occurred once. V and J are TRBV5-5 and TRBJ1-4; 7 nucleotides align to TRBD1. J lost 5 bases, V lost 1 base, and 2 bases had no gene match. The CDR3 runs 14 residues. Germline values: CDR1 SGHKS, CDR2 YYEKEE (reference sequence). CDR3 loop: CASSLYRGNEKLFF. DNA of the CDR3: TGTGCCAGCAGCTTGTACAGGGGAAATGAAAAACTGTTTTTT.